The 19 T cell receptor beta chains presented below share a single source sample, sequenced in a study of PD-L1 blockade in urothelial cancer. Assay used: immunoSEQ multiplex PCR; TCRdb lists only in-frame clones, some missing. The sample shows 90,000 or so clones, around 91% of them seen only once. Time point: pretreatment peripheral blood. The sequenced sample was PBMCs, obtained around atezolizumab (anti-PD-L1) treatment. The receptors come from a man aged 55 to 70 with urothelial cancer.

This clone appeared a few times. This chain links TRBV21-1 with TRBJ1-4. TRBV21-1 is marked as a pseudogene. CDR3 length: 13 residues. The chain's CDR3 is CASSREGWEKLFF. The CDR3 DNA reads as TGTGCCAGCAGCAGGGAGGGTTGGGAAAAACTGTTTTTT.

The chain links TRBV7-3 to TRBJ2-1; 10 bases fit TRBD2. The CDR3 length is 18 residues. Germline trimming cut 4 bases from V and 5 bases from J; bases unmatched to any gene: 14. Germline V gene sequence: CDR1 SGHTA, CDR2 FQGTGA. The DNA of the CDR3 is TGTGCCAGCAGCTCAAGGACTAGCGGCCCCCCTTCCCACAATGAGCAGTTCTTC. Protein product: CASSSRTSGPPSHNEQFF.

This chain's CDR3 is CASSLADRGTEAFF. In DNA, the CDR3 is TGTGCCAGCAGCCTAGCGGACAGGGGCACTGAAGCTTTCTTT. The chain couples TRBV2 to TRBJ1-1; TRBD1 aligns across 9 bases. The V gene end was trimmed by 6 bases and the J gene end by 4 bases; junction bases not matched to a gene: 6. Germline CDR1 SNHLY, CDR2 FYNNEI. The CDR3 totals 14 residues.

This clone was seen only once. The rearrangement uses TRBV4-1 and TRBJ1-2; no reliable D call. The CDR3 loop spans 17 amino acids. Trimming left V 0 bases short and J 2 bases short, with 16 bases between. Looked up from germline, CDR1 is MGHRA and CDR2 is YSYEKL. Written as DNA, the CDR3 is TGCGCCAGCAGCCAAGAGTCCCCTCTGATGGGCAACTATGGCTACACCTTC. Protein: CASSQESPLMGNYGYTF.

The chain is built from TRBV18 and TRBJ1-4, with TRBD1 identical over 9 bases. The CDR3 contains 19 residues. Losses at the gene ends were 0 bases for V and 2 bases for J; bases not matched to a gene: 10. CDR1 KGHSH and CDR2 LQKENI come from the germline V gene. CDR3 DNA: TGTGCCAGCTCACCACCTGCTGGACAGGGGACTATCACTAATGAAAAACTGTTTTTT. Amino acids: CASSPPAGQGTITNEKLFF. The variable domain in full, completed from reference TRBV18 and TRBJ1-4, reads NAGVMQNPRHLVRRRGQEARLRCSPMKGHSHVYWYRQLPEEGLKFMVYLQKENIIDESGMPKERFSAEFPKEGPSILRIQQVVRGDSAAYFCASSPPAGQGTITNEKLFFGSGTQLSVL.

The chain has TRBV28 and TRBJ2-7; 10 positions match TRBD2. V gave up 7 bases and J gave up 6 bases; unmatched junction bases: 9. The germline CDR1 and CDR2 sequences are MDHEN and SYDVKM. CDR3 length: 14 residues. The CDR3 protein is CASIQSGRAAEQYF. The CDR3 coding sequence is TGTGCCAGCATCCAAAGCGGGAGGGCCGCCGAGCAGTACTTC.

This rearrangement joins TRBV5-1 to TRBJ1-1; TRBD1 is a possible D gene (5 bases). Per the germline V gene, CDR1 is SGHRS and CDR2 is YFSETQ. CDR3 length equals 15 residues. The germline V and J ends were trimmed by 0 bases and 1 base, with 10 bases remaining between them. CDR3 loop: CASSLDWGGNTEAFF. CDR3 bases: TGCGCCAGCAGCTTGGATTGGGGGGGGAACACTGAAGCTTTCTTT.

The chain is built from TRBV2 and TRBJ2-5; unclear D gene. The germline gives CDR1 SNHLY, CDR2 FYNNEI. V lost 4 bases to trimming and J lost 7 bases, with 16 bases between them. This CDR3 comprises 14 residues. The CDR3 spells CASSARSGFGTQYF. The DNA for the CDR3 is TGTGCCAGCAGTGCTAGGAGTGGTTTTGGGACCCAGTACTTC.

The V call is TRBV28, the J call TRBJ2-5; 11 bases align to TRBD1. J was trimmed by 4 bases and V by 7 bases; bases with no gene match: 20. Germline V gives CDR1 MDHEN, CDR2 SYDVKM. This CDR3 has 19 amino acids. The CDR3 DNA follows: TGTGCCAGCATCCCATCCCCGGGACAGGGGGGTCTGGGCGGAGAGACCCAGTACTTC. This sequence encodes CASIPSPGQGGLGGETQYF.

The genes are TRBV11-2 and TRBJ2-3, with D hard to call. The CDR3 covers 11 residues. Germline values: CDR1 SGHAT, CDR2 FQNNGV. Trimming removed 3 bases at V and 9 bases at J, with 7 bases between. The CDR3 sequence: CASSFKETQYF. The CDR3 nucleotides are TGTGCCAGCAGCTTTAAGGAGACGCAGTATTTT.

The CDR3 DNA reads as TGTGCCAGCAGCCAAGTGGCGGCTATGAACACTGAAGCTTTCTTT. Encoded protein: CASSQVAAMNTEAFF. V gene TRBV4-2 combines with J gene TRBJ1-1; D is unclear. This CDR3 is 15 amino acids long. The germline V gene has CDR1 LGHNA and CDR2 YNFKEQ. With 1 base removed from V and 0 bases from J, the gap between germline ends came to 9 bases.

CDR3 coding DNA: TGTGCCAGCAGTCGCACCAAGGCCCGGGAGTACGAGCAGTACTTC. Protein: CASSRTKAREYEQYF. The chain has TRBV6-5 and TRBJ2-7; a weak D match, TRBD2 (6 bases). Germline CDR1 MNHEY, CDR2 SVGAGI. The CDR3 runs 15 residues. Between the trimmed V and J ends, which lost 5 bases and 4 bases, there was a span of 18 bases.

This chain uses TRBV9 with TRBJ2-7; 10 nucleotides match TRBD1. Germline loops: CDR1 SGDLS, CDR2 YYNGEE. CDR3 length: 16 residues. V dropped 0 bases and J dropped 3; count of bases not matched to a gene: 6. CDR3 sequence: CASSVGSGQGIYEQYF. CDR3 nucleotides: TGTGCCAGCAGCGTAGGTTCGGGACAGGGGATCTACGAGCAGTACTTC.

This sequence joins TRBV2 and TRBJ1-5, with 7 nucleotides matching TRBD1. The V gene's germline CDR1 is SNHLY and CDR2 FYNNEI. This CDR3 is 15 amino acids long. J gave up 7 bases and V 4 bases, and 10 bases lay outside the gene matches. CDR3 residues: CASSGRQGAAQPQHF. DNA of the CDR3: TGTGCCAGCAGTGGACGACAGGGAGCGGCACAGCCCCAGCATTTT.

V is TRBV2 and J is TRBJ2-1, with a tentative D call TRBD2 (6 bases). Germline V CDR1 and CDR2: SNHLY, FYNNEI. V was clipped by 4 bases and J by 7 bases, with 17 bases between them. This CDR3 has 15 residues. CDR3 DNA: TGTGCCAGCAGTGGGGCCGGCAGGGCGGGGAATGAGCAGTTCTTC. It yields the protein CASSGAGRAGNEQFF.

The chain employs TRBV4-1 and TRBJ2-1; 8 positions agree with TRBD1. The J segment lost 8 bases and the V segment lost 1 base, leaving 7 bases of the junction unmatched. The CDR3 totals 15 residues. The germline CDR1 and CDR2 sequences are MGHRA and YSYEKL. In nucleotides, the CDR3 is TGCGCCAGCAGCCAAGGGACAGGGCCCCATCATGAGCAGTTCTTC. It codes for CASSQGTGPHHEQFF.

In the case of this clone: Germline and junction disagree at one end, which may indicate a read error. The chain links TRBV7-2 to TRBJ1-2; 7 bases map to TRBD1. The germline CDR1 and CDR2 sequences are SGHTA and FQGNSA. The CDR3 loop spans 14 amino acids. CDR3 residues: CASRPRGQSMGVRF. CDR3 nucleotides: TGTGCCAGCAGACCCCGGGGACAGTCTATGGGGGTTCGCTTC.

The chain combines TRBV6-6 with TRBJ1-3; maybe TRBD1 (6 bases). There are 14 residues in the CDR3. V lost 4 bases and J lost 8, with 15 bases in between. Germline V gene data show CDR1 as MNHNY and CDR2 as SVGAGI (reference sequence). CDR3 protein: CASSFRDRTDTIYF. The CDR3 nucleotides are TGTGCCAGCAGTTTTCGCGACAGGACGGACACCATATATTTT.

The genes are TRBV7-9 and TRBJ1-3; D possibly corresponds to TRBD1 (6 bases). V lost 1 base and J lost 4, with 11 bases in between. The CDR3 is 15 amino acids. Germline V gene lookup returns CDR1 SEHNR and CDR2 FQNEAQ (reference sequence). For the CDR3, the DNA is TGTGCCAGCAGCTTAGTGGCCAGGGGAGGAAACACCATATATTTT. This translates into CASSLVARGGNTIYF.